This is a list of T cell receptor beta chains from one sample in a study of T cells expressing NK-cell markers. TCRdb reprocessed the 5' RACE reads, keeping one entry per CDR3 protein, no DNA. There are 450,000 to 600,000 distinct CDR3 sequences in the sample, with under 4.5% held by the top ten. Source material: blood T cells: a sorted CD56 or NKG2C T cell subset, CD4+ or CD8+ T cells, or bulk PBMC T cells (not recorded which). These receptors originate from a man aged 18 to 30 in good health. Each CDR3 is given with its conserved first and last residue. Fields, in order: CDR3 protein, J gene, V gene.

CASSYAGPRGGELFF	TRBJ2-2	TRBV6-5
CASSQDGQGRLSNEKLFF	TRBJ1-4	TRBV12-3/TRBV12-4
CSPRAGLTYEQYF	TRBJ2-7	TRBV20-1
CAISEGTHMTGELFF	TRBJ2-2	TRBV10-3
CASSLTRSLTDTQYF	TRBJ2-3	TRBV7-9
CASSFLRAPDTQYF	TRBJ2-3	TRBV7-6
CASSPRDRSEQYF	TRBJ2-7	TRBV11-1
CASSPPGFSPELFF	TRBJ2-2	TRBV28
CASTRRDRSYEQYF	TRBJ2-7	TRBV5-6
CATSDNAGYQPQHF	TRBJ1-5	TRBV24-1
CASSYSASVYQPQHF	TRBJ1-5	TRBV6-2/TRBV6-3
CASSVNTGRGETQYF	TRBJ2-5	TRBV9
CASSFGRSYEQYF	TRBJ2-7	TRBV5-6
CSARDGRLVRNNEQFF	TRBJ2-1	TRBV20-1
CASSSGQTQYF	TRBJ2-4	TRBV5-1
CASSLVVGSEAFF	TRBJ1-1	TRBV7-7
CASSKGNLYEQYF	TRBJ2-7	TRBV14
CASTRTGGSSYNEQFF	TRBJ2-1	TRBV12-3/TRBV12-4
CASSPGLALTGELFF	TRBJ2-2	TRBV12-3/TRBV12-4
CASSPGGREGGYTF	TRBJ1-2	TRBV12-3/TRBV12-4
CVSSLATGEWNEQFF	TRBJ2-1	TRBV7-8
CASSPGPGDQYF	TRBJ2-5	TRBV12-3/TRBV12-4
CATSDSGEGNTEAFF	TRBJ1-1	TRBV24-1
CSAQGQGYPNEQFF	TRBJ2-1	TRBV20-1
CASSIDRSSYNEQFF	TRBJ2-1	TRBV12-3/TRBV12-4
CASSLASPSQGGSPLHF	TRBJ1-6	TRBV7-2
CASSLFFSGGVQGAFF	TRBJ1-1	TRBV5-1
CASSSPGREAFF	TRBJ1-1	TRBV6-5
CASREQGAPAEQFF	TRBJ2-1	TRBV6-1
CSAKGRGRSYEQYF	TRBJ2-7	TRBV20-1
CASSKTGLSGPDTQYF	TRBJ2-3	TRBV4-3
CASSEWGTGEAFF	TRBJ1-1	TRBV10-2
CASSLSGKGEPQHF	TRBJ1-5	TRBV6-5
CSAARGVNTEAFF	TRBJ1-1	TRBV20-1
CSALSQGSNTGELFF	TRBJ2-2	TRBV20-1
CASSLGGQGETEAFF	TRBJ1-1	TRBV14
CASTQGHSSSPTQYF	TRBJ2-3	TRBV5-5
CSARDRGGTSGYEQYF	TRBJ2-7	TRBV20-1
CASKPDRMQETQYF	TRBJ2-5	TRBV19
CASRKETSPYEQYF	TRBJ2-7	TRBV11-2
CASILGLGGNEQFF	TRBJ2-1	TRBV7-6
CASSLAMETSYEQFF	TRBJ2-1	TRBV7-8
CASKRRLATYNEQFF	TRBJ2-1	TRBV12-3/TRBV12-4
CASSSSGPGEKLFF	TRBJ1-4	TRBV12-3/TRBV12-4
CASSRSARDEQFF	TRBJ2-1	TRBV12-3/TRBV12-4
CAISPGTANYGYTF	TRBJ1-2	TRBV10-3
CASSPGTTETQYF	TRBJ2-5	TRBV4-2
CATISLAGGGTGELFF	TRBJ2-2	TRBV6-1
CATGGGDTKNIQYF	TRBJ2-4	TRBV7-9
CAILSERRHNEQFF	TRBJ2-1	TRBV28
CASSQVGGVFDNEQFF	TRBJ2-1	TRBV4-2
CASSYSGGDTQYF	TRBJ2-3	TRBV6-5
CASSLKDRKTDTEAFF	TRBJ1-1	TRBV5-1
CASSLVGLAGGLSDTQYF	TRBJ2-3	TRBV5-1
CASSFDSGPPGETQYF	TRBJ2-5	TRBV5-1